The 19 T cell receptor beta chains in this list originate from one sample, sequenced in a study of T cell responses to AZD1222 COVID-19 vaccine. Data came from immunoSEQ multiplex PCR; TCRdb stores just in-frame clones and leaves some out. This sample carries 45,000 to 55,000 clones, about 86% of them seen once, and the ten largest clones take about a tenth. The sequenced sample was peripheral blood, obtained on day 0 of AZD1222 vaccination. The source is an adult in good health.

This clone is a singleton in its sample. This chain links TRBV6-6 with TRBJ1-1; D may be TRBD1 (6 bases). Germline-derived CDR1 and CDR2 are MNHNY and SVGAGI (reference sequence). The CDR3 has 16 amino acids. V was cut by 4 bases and J by 1 base, with 16 bases left in between. The DNA for the CDR3 is TGTGCCAGCAGTTTTCCCCCGGGACAAGCGAACACTGAAGCTTTCTTT. This translates into CASSFPPGQANTEAFF.

The V call is TRBV4-3, the J call TRBJ2-1, with TRBD2 matching over 11 bases. CDR1 LGHNA and CDR2 YSLEER come from the germline V gene. The CDR3 sequence is 16 residues long. V shed 0 bases and J 9 bases; nucleotides not matched to a gene: 7. CDR3 sequence reads: CASSQDWLAGGSEQFF. CDR3 DNA sequence: TGCGCCAGCAGCCAAGATTGGCTAGCGGGGGGCTCTGAGCAGTTCTTC.

The V gene is TRBV5-6, the J gene TRBJ2-2; 7 bases map to TRBD1. The V segment lost 0 bases and the J segment 7 bases; nucleotides outside the gene matches: 15. The germline V gene has CDR1 SGHDT and CDR2 YYEEEE. The CDR3 runs 18 residues. CDR3: CASSLGFTGASGDGELFF. CDR3 DNA: TGTGCCAGCAGCTTGGGGTTCACAGGGGCGAGTGGTGACGGGGAGCTGTTTTTT.

The V gene is TRBV7-6, the J gene TRBJ1-2; D might be TRBD1 (5 bases). CDR1 SGHVS and CDR2 FNYEAQ come from the germline V gene. Trimming removed 1 base from V and 4 bases from J, with 16 bases in between. There are 16 residues in the CDR3. CDR3 loop: CASSLEYRGDFYGYTF. DNA for the CDR3: TGTGCCAGCAGCTTAGAGTACCGGGGGGATTTCTATGGCTACACCTTC. Filled out from reference TRBV7-6 and TRBJ1-2, the complete variable domain reads GAGVSQSPRYKVTKRGQDVALRCDPISGHVSLYWYRQALGQGPEFLTYFNYEAQQDKSGLPNDRFSAERPEGSISTLTIQRTEQRDSAMYRCASSLEYRGDFYGYTFGSGTRLTVV.

The chain links TRBV27 to TRBJ2-1, with D tentatively TRBD1 (5 bases). The CDR3 consists of 17 residues. Germline V gives CDR1 MNHEY, CDR2 SMNVEV (reference sequence). The V and J ends lost 4 bases and 4 bases respectively, with 20 bases between them. For the CDR3, the DNA is TGTGCCAGCAGTTCGGGCAGGGAAGTTTTATTTTACAATGAGCAGTTCTTC. Translated, it gives CASSSGREVLFYNEQFF.

This clone has a handful of counts. The rearrangement links TRBV3-1 (or the pseudogene TRBV3-2) to TRBJ1-4; D is unresolved. Per the germline V gene, CDR1 is LGHDT and CDR2 is YNNKEL (reference sequence). The CDR3 extends over 14 amino acids. With 4 bases removed from V and 5 bases from J, the gap between germline ends came to 11 bases. This CDR3 reads CASSPRVDNEKLFF. The CDR3 DNA reads TGTGCCAGCAGCCCTCGGGTTGACAATGAAAAACTGTTTTTT.

This chain joins TRBV28 and TRBJ1-2; D gene ambiguous. Trimming cost V 1 base and J 1 base, with 7 bases left between them. This CDR3 has 14 amino acids. Germline CDR1 and CDR2: MDHEN and SYDVKM. CDR3 loop: CASSLYEGNYGYTF. The CDR3 DNA is TGTGCCAGCAGTTTATATGAGGGTAACTATGGCTACACCTTC.

This clone has just a few counts. The V and J genes are TRBV9 and TRBJ2-5; 7 positions agree with TRBD1. Germline CDR1 reads SGDLS; CDR2 reads YYNGEE. The length of the CDR3 is 12 residues. Trimming at V came to 3 bases and at J to 7 bases, leaving 3 bases not matched to a gene. The CDR3 reads CASSGQGPTQYF. In DNA form, the CDR3 reads TGTGCCAGCAGCGGACAGGGTCCGACCCAGTACTTC.

The chain carries TRBV7-2 and TRBJ2-5; 7 bases line up with TRBD1. The CDR3 extends over 15 amino acids. V lost 2 bases to trimming and J lost 4 bases; unmatched junction nucleotides: 7. From germline, CDR1 is SGHTA and CDR2 FQGNSA. This CDR3 is CASSLFQGVGETQYF. The CDR3 DNA reads TGTGCCAGCAGCTTATTCCAGGGGGTGGGAGAGACCCAGTACTTC.

The CDR3 here is CASSLIRGELFF. CDR3 bases: TGTGCCAGCAGCTTAATTCGAGGGGAGCTGTTTTTT. V usage is TRBV11-3 and J usage is TRBJ2-2; D not resolved. The CDR3 length is 12 residues. Germline assignment: CDR1 SGHNT and CDR2 YENEEA. V was shortened by 2 bases and J by 8 bases, with 6 bases between the two germline ends.

This chain joins TRBV28 and TRBJ2-5; D perhaps matches TRBD2 (6 bases). Germline V lookup: CDR1 MDHEN, CDR2 SYDVKM. Trimming removed 2 bases from V and 3 bases from J, with 13 bases in between. This CDR3 spans 15 amino acids. CDR3 loop: CASSLSRREKETQYF. CDR3 coding DNA: TGTGCCAGCAGTTTAAGCCGGAGGGAAAAAGAGACCCAGTACTTC.

A single count supports this clone. V is TRBV2 and J is TRBJ2-7; possible D gene TRBD1, 7 bases. The V gene lost 4 bases and the J gene lost 5 bases, with 12 bases spanning the gap. The V gene's germline CDR1 is SNHLY and CDR2 FYNNEI. The CDR3 is 13 amino acids. The CDR3 sequence is CASSAGGIHEQYF. The CDR3 nucleotides are TGTGCCAGCAGTGCAGGGGGGATCCACGAGCAGTACTTC.

CDR3: CASSQMGDTEAFF. CDR3 in DNA: TGTGCCAGCAGCCAAATGGGGGACACTGAAGCTTTCTTT. The rearrangement joins TRBV7-2 to TRBJ1-1, with D possibly TRBD1 on 5 matching bases. With 5 bases removed from V and 3 bases from J, the gap between germline ends came to 10 bases. The CDR3 is 13 residues long. CDR1 is SGHTA, CDR2 FQGNSA, per germline.

In nucleotides, the CDR3 is TGTGCCAGTAGTCTAGGACCGACGAGCTATGGCTACACCTTC. Translation: CASSLGPTSYGYTF. The chain couples TRBV19 to TRBJ1-2; D ambiguous. This CDR3 region has 14 residues. V was pared by 5 bases and J by 4 bases, with 14 bases between. In germline, CDR1 is LNHDA, CDR2 SQIVND (reference sequence).

V and J are TRBV9 and TRBJ1-1; D call uncertain. The CDR3 consists of 14 residues. V was trimmed by 6 bases and J by 4 bases, leaving 16 bases between them. Germline CDR1 is SGDLS and CDR2 is YYNGEE. CDR3 amino acids: CASTAQQLSTEAFF. Here the CDR3 DNA reads TGTGCCAGCACCGCACAACAGCTCAGCACTGAAGCTTTCTTT.

The rearrangement uses TRBV14 and TRBJ1-2; tentative D call: TRBD1 (5 bases). V lost 6 bases and J 2 bases, leaving 13 bases between the germline ends. The CDR3 is 14 amino acids. Germline V CDR1 and CDR2: SGHDN, FVKESK. The CDR3 is CASRPSGTNYGYTF. The CDR3 DNA reads TGTGCCAGCAGGCCTTCGGGGACGAACTATGGCTACACCTTC.

This chain connects TRBV14 to TRBJ2-3; 9 bases match TRBD1. This CDR3 region has 15 residues. Germline-derived CDR1 and CDR2 are SGHDN and FVKESK. V dropped 4 bases and J dropped 2; count of bases not matched to a gene: 4. CDR3 residues: CASSRWTGATDTQYF. CDR3 coding DNA: TGTGCCAGCAGCCGCTGGACAGGGGCCACAGATACGCAGTATTTT.

This chain links TRBV18 with TRBJ1-2, with 7 positions matching TRBD1. V trimming: 6 bases; J trimming: 5 bases; junction bases outside the gene matches: 9. Germline CDR1 reads KGHSH; CDR2 reads LQKENI. CDR3 length: 14 residues. Here the CDR3 reads CASSPGQSDYGYTF. The CDR3 DNA is TGTGCCAGCTCCCCGGGACAGTCGGATTATGGCTACACCTTC.

CDR3 bases: TGCAGTGCGATACAGCCTCCCCAGCATTTT. This translates into CSAIQPPQHF. This chain uses TRBV20-1 with TRBJ1-5; D gene unclear. This CDR3 is built from 10 residues. V dropped 6 bases and J dropped 10 bases, with 10 bases sitting between them. CDR1 DFQATT and CDR2 SNEGSKA come from the germline V gene (reference sequence).